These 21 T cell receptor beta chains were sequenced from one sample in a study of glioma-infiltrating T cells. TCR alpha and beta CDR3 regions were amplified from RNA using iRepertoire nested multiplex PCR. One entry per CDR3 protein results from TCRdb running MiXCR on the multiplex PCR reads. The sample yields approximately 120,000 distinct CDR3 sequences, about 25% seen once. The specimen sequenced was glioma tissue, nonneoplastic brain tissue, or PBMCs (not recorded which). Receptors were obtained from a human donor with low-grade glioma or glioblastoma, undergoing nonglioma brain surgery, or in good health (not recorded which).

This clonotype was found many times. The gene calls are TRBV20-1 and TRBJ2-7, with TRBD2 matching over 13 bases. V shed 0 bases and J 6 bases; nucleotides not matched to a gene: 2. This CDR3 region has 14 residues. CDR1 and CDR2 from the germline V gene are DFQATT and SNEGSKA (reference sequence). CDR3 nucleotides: TGCAGTGCTAGAGATGGGACTAGCGGGGTCGAGCAGTACTTC. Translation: CSARDGTSGVEQYF.

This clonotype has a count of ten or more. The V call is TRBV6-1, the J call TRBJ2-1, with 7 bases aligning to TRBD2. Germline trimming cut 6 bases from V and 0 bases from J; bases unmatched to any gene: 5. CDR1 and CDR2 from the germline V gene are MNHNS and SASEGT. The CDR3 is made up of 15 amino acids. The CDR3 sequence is CASRNSGFSYNEQFF. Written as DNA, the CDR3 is TGTGCCAGCAGGAATAGCGGGTTCTCCTACAATGAGCAGTTCTTC.

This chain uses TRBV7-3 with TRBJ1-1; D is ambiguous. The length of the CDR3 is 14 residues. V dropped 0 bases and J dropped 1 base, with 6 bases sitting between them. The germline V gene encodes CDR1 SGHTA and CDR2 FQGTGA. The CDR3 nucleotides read TGTGCCAGCAGCTTAACCCTACAGAACACTGAAGCTTTCTTT. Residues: CASSLTLQNTEAFF. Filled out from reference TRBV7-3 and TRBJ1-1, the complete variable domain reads GAGVSQTPSNKVTEKGKYVELRCDPISGHTALYWYRQSLGQGPEFLIYFQGTGAADDSGLPNDRFFAVRPEGSVSTLKIQRTERGDSAVYLCASSLTLQNTEAFFGQGTRLTVV.

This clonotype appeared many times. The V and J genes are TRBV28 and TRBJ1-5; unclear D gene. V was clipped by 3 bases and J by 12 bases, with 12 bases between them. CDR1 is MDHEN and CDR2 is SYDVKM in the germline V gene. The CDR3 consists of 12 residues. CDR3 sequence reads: CASSFRSVLQHF. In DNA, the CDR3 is TGTGCCAGCAGTTTTCGCAGTGTTCTCCAGCATTTT. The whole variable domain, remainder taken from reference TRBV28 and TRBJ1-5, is DVKVTQSSRYLVKRTGEKVFLECVQDMDHENMFWYRQDPGLGLRLIYFSYDVKMKEKGDIPEGYSVSREKKERFSLILESASTNQTSMYLCASSFRSVLQHFGDGTRLSIL.

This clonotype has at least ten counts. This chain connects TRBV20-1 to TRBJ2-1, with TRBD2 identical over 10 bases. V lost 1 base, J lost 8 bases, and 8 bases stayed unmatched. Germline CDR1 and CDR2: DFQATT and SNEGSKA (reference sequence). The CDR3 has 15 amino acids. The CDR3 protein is CSARGVSSGSYEQFF. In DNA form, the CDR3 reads TGCAGTGCTAGAGGCGTTTCTAGCGGGAGCTATGAGCAGTTCTTC.

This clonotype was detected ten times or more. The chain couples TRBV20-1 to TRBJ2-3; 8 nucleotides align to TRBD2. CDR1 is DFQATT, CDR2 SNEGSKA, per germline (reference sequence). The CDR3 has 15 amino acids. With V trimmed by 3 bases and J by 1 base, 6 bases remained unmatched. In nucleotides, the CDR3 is TGCAGTGCTAGCGGGAGGGCCTCGGGCACAGATACGCAGTATTTT. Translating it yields CSASGRASGTDTQYF.

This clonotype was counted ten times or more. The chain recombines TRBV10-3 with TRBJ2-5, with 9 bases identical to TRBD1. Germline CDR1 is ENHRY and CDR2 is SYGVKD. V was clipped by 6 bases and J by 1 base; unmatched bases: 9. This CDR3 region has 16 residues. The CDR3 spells CAISQQGAVTQETQYF. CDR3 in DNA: TGTGCCATCAGCCAACAGGGGGCAGTTACCCAAGAGACCCAGTACTTC.

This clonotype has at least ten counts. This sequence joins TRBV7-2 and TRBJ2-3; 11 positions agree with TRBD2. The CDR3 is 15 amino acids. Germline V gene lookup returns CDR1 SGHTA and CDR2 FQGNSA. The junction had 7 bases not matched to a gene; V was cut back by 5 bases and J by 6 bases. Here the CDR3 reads CASSLLAGVSDTQYF. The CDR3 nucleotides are TGTGCCAGCAGCCTACTAGCGGGAGTTAGTGATACGCAGTATTTT.

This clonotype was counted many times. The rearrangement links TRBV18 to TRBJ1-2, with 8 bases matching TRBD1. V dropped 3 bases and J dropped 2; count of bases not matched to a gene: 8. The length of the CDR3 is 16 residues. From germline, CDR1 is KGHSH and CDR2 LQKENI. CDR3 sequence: CASSPGGQATNYGYTF. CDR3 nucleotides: TGTGCCAGCTCACCCGGGGGACAGGCTACCAACTATGGCTACACCTTC.

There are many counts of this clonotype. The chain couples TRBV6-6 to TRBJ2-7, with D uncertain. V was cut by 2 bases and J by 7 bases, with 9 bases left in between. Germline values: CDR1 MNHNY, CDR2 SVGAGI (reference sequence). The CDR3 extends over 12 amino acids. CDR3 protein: CASSYLTREQYF. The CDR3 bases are TGTGCCAGCAGTTACCTCACCCGGGAGCAGTACTTC.

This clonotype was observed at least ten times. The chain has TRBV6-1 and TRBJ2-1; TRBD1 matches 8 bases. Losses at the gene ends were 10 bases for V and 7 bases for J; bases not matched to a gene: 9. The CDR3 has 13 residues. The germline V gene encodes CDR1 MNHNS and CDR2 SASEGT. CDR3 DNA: TGTGCCACCTTAGGAGACAGGGGAAATGAGCAGTTCTTC. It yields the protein CATLGDRGNEQFF.

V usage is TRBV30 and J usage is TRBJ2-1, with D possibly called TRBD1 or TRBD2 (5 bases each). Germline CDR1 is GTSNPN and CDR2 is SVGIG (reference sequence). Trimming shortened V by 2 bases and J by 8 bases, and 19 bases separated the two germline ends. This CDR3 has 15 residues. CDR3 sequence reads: CAWSLVVRVRDEQFF. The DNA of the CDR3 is TGTGCCTGGAGTCTGGTCGTCAGGGTGAGGGATGAGCAGTTCTTC.

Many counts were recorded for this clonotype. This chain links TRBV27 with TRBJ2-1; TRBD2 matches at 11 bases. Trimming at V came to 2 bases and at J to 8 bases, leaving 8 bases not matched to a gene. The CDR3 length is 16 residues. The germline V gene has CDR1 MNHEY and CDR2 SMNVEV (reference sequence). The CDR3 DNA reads TGTGCCAGCAGTTTAGATAGCGGGAGGGCCCTACATGAGCAGTTCTTC. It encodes CASSLDSGRALHEQFF.

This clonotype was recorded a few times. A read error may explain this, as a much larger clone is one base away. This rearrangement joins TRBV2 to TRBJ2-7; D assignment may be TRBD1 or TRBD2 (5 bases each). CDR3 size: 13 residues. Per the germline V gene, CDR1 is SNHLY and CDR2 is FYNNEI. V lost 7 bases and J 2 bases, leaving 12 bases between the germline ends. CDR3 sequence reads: CASTGATTYEQYF. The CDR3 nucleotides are TGTGCCAGCACCGGGGCTACTACCTACGAGCAGTACTTC.

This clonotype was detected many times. This chain's CDR3 is CASSLDSETSGTDTQYF. The CDR3 DNA reads TGTGCCAGCAGCTTAGATTCCGAGACTAGCGGCACAGATACGCAGTATTTT. The V gene is TRBV11-2, the J gene TRBJ2-3, with 8 positions matching TRBD2. The CDR3 runs 17 residues. Losses at the gene ends were 0 bases for V and 1 base for J; bases not matched to a gene: 6. Germline CDR1 SGHAT, CDR2 FQNNGV.

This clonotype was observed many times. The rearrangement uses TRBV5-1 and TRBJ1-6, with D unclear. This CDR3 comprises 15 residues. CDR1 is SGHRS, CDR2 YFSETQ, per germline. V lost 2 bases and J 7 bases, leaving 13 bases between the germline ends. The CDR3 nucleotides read TGCGCCAGCAGCTTTGAAATGAGTGCCAATTCACCCCTCCACTTT. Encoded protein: CASSFEMSANSPLHF.

The CDR3 DNA reads as TGTGCCAGCAGCCCGGACAGAAACGAGCAGTACTTC. Residues: CASSPDRNEQYF. This chain connects TRBV11-1 to TRBJ2-7; TRBD1 is a possible D gene (6 bases). The V end lost 5 bases, the J end lost 5 bases, and 10 bases lay between the germline ends. Per the germline V gene, CDR1 is SGHAT and CDR2 is FQDESV (reference sequence). This CDR3 spans 12 amino acids.

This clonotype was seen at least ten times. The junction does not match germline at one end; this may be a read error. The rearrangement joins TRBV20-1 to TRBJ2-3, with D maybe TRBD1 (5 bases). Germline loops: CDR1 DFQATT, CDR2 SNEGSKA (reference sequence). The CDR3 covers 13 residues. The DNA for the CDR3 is TGCAGTGCTAGGCCCAGTAGCACAGGTACGCAGTATTTT. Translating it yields CSARPSSTGTQYF.

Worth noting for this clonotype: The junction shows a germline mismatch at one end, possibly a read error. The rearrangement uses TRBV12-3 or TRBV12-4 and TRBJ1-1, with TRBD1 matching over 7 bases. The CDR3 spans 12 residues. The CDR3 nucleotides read TGTGGCAGCAGTCAAACTGGGACAGTCGCTTTTTTT. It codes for CGSSQTGTVAFF.

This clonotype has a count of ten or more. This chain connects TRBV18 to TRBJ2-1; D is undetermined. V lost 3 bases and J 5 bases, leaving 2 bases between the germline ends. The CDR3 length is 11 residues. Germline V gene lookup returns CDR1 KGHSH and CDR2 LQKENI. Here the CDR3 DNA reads TGTGCCAGCTCACCCAACAATGAGCAGTTCTTC. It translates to CASSPNNEQFF.

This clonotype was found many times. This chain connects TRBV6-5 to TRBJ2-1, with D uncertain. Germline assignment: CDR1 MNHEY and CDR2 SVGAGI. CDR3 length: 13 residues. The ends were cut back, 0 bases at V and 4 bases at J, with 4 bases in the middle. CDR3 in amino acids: CASSYSDYNEQFF. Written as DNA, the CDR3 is TGTGCCAGCAGTTACTCAGATTACAATGAGCAGTTCTTC.